This T cell receptor beta chain was captured by sequencing in a study of read filtering for tumor transcriptome and immune sequencing. This clonotype occurred many times. The target antigen is unknown. The library was built from roughly 400 ng RNA with molecular barcoded adaptors for alpha/delta and beta/gamma chains. TCRdb ran MiXCR on the reads and lists one entry per CDR3 protein. Here the sample spans about 54,000 distinct CDR3 sequences, more than 9% being singletons. Study findings and constraints: Without single-read clonotypes, shared clonotype proportions correlated more between IR-seq and RNA-seq. Even smaller IR-seq throughput identified most shared clonotypes.

V lost 5 bases and J lost 5; bases outside the gene matches: 12. From germline, CDR1 is DFQATT and CDR2 SNEGSKA (reference sequence). The CDR3 runs 16 residues. This receptor was obtained from a donor at least 40 years old with multiple myeloma. The J gene is TRBJ2-2, the V gene TRBV20-1, with 9 bases matching TRBD1. The sequencing sample was made of a population of CD138-negative cells sorted from bone marrow. This CDR3 is CSAVRQGGRRTGELFF. The CDR3, as DNA: TGCAGTGCTGTAAGACAGGGGGGGAGGAGGACCGGGGAGCTGTTTTTT.